This passage covers 27 T cell receptor beta chains from one sample sequenced in a study of cytomegalovirus exposure and HLA in healthy donors. The PCR contained 60 Vbeta and 13 Jbeta primers. Using immunoSEQ multiplex PCR, the repertoire was profiled, and TCRdb retains in-frame clones only, with some absent. The repertoire includes under 200,000 clones, around 77% of them detected once, and approximately 2.5% sits in the top ten. Sequencing was performed on PBMCs. The receptor source for this set is a man aged 55 to 70 in good health and CMV-seronegative.

The DNA for the CDR3 is TGTGCCAGCAGCCCGATCGGACTAGCGGGAATGAACGAGCAGTACTTC. Protein sequence: CASSPIGLAGMNEQYF. The chain is built from TRBV11-3 and TRBJ2-7, with TRBD2 matching over 12 bases. With V trimmed by 5 bases and J by 5 bases, 10 bases remained unmatched. Germline V gene data show CDR1 as SGHNT and CDR2 as YENEEA. This CDR3 comprises 16 residues.

The chain links TRBV6-1 to TRBJ1-5; 8 bases fit TRBD1. CDR1 and CDR2 (germline): MNHNS, SASEGT. V was pared by 0 bases and J by 1 base, with 5 bases of the junction left unmatched. This CDR3 is built from 17 residues. The CDR3 DNA reads TGTGCCAGCAGTGAAGCCCTCCCAGGGGGCAGCAATCAGCCCCAGCATTTT. Translating it yields CASSEALPGGSNQPQHF.

V and J are TRBV5-1 and TRBJ2-2; no clear D gene. V lost 0 bases and J lost 2, with 8 bases in between. Germline V lookup: CDR1 SGHRS, CDR2 YFSETQ. The CDR3 contains 15 residues. This CDR3 is CASSLVLTNTGELFF. DNA of the CDR3: TGCGCCAGCAGCTTGGTACTCACCAACACCGGGGAGCTGTTTTTT.

The chain uses TRBV19 and TRBJ1-1; no reliable D call. V lost 6 bases, J lost 3 bases, and 11 bases lay in between. Germline V gene lookup returns CDR1 LNHDA and CDR2 SQIVND (reference sequence). This CDR3 comprises 13 residues. In DNA, the CDR3 is TGTGCCAGTAGGCTATCAGGTGACACTGAAGCTTTCTTT. Its translation: CASRLSGDTEAFF.

The J gene is TRBJ2-3, the V gene TRBV6-4; 13 bases align to TRBD2. The length of the CDR3 is 16 residues. V dropped 5 bases and J dropped 4; count of bases not matched to a gene: 6. Germline V gives CDR1 MRHNA, CDR2 SNTAGT. This CDR3 is CASSPTSGGASDTQYF. The CDR3 DNA reads TGTGCCAGCAGTCCAACTAGCGGGGGGGCCTCAGATACGCAGTATTTT.

A few counts support this clone. J is TRBJ1-2 and V is TRBV7-2; weak D call: TRBD1 (5 bases). The germline V gene encodes CDR1 SGHTA and CDR2 FQGNSA. The CDR3 covers 13 residues. The V and J ends lost 3 bases and 8 bases respectively, with 13 bases between them. The CDR3 DNA is TGTGCCAGCAGCTTGAGGGGCGGGGGGGGCTACACCTTC. The encoded protein is CASSLRGGGGYTF.

This clone was recorded a few times. V gene TRBV28 combines with J gene TRBJ2-5; D possibly corresponds to TRBD1 (6 bases). The V gene's germline CDR1 is MDHEN and CDR2 SYDVKM. The V end lost 2 bases, the J end lost 1 base, and 8 bases lay between the germline ends. The CDR3 length is 14 residues. The CDR3, as DNA: TGTGCCAGCAGTTTAGGGGGCTCCCAAGAGACCCAGTACTTC. It encodes CASSLGGSQETQYF.

The gene calls are TRBV19 and TRBJ2-4; a possible D gene is TRBD1 (5 bases). Germline V CDR1 and CDR2: LNHDA, SQIVND (reference sequence). Trimming removed 6 bases at V and 6 bases at J, with 12 bases between. CDR3 length equals 13 residues. As DNA, the CDR3 is TGTGCCAGTAGCCACGCAACAGGAAACATTCAGTACTTC. It is translated as CASSHATGNIQYF.

CDR3 residues: CASSARVRGEQYF. As DNA, the CDR3 is TGTGCCAGCAGTGCACGGGTCAGGGGCGAGCAGTACTTC. The rearrangement uses TRBV2 and TRBJ2-7; maybe TRBD1 (6 bases). The germline CDR1 and CDR2 sequences are SNHLY and FYNNEI. The CDR3 runs to 13 residues. V shed 4 bases and J shed 6 bases, with 13 bases lying between them.

This clone turned up a few times. CDR3 DNA sequence: TGTGCCAGCAGCTTGTATGGTAGCTCGGGCACAGATACGCAGTATTTT. This gives the protein CASSLYGSSGTDTQYF. The chain combines TRBV5-8 with TRBJ2-3; no definite D call. CDR3 length equals 16 residues. The V end lost 1 base, the J end lost 1 base, and 13 bases lay between the germline ends. Per germline, CDR1 SGHTS and CDR2 YDEGEE.

The chain is built from TRBV5-4 and TRBJ2-7; D not certain. V was cut by 2 bases and J by 6 bases, with 12 bases left in between. The CDR3 has 13 amino acids. CDR1 is SGHNT, CDR2 YYREEE, per germline (reference sequence). The CDR3 region is CASSFDGFSEQYF. CDR3 DNA: TGTGCCAGCAGCTTCGACGGGTTCAGCGAGCAGTACTTC. The whole variable domain, remainder taken from reference TRBV5-4 and TRBJ2-7, is ETGVTQSPTHLIKTRGQQVTLRCSSQSGHNTVSWYQQALGQGPQFIFQYYREEENGRGNFPPRFSGLQFPNYSSELNVNALELDDSALYLCASSFDGFSEQYFGPGTRLTVT.

The V gene is TRBV2, the J gene TRBJ1-6; D call uncertain. V lost 5 bases, J lost 10 bases, and 9 bases lay in between. The CDR3 contains 12 residues. Germline V gene lookup returns CDR1 SNHLY and CDR2 FYNNEI. CDR3 region: CASSRLGSPLHF. The DNA for the CDR3 is TGTGCCAGCAGTAGGTTGGGCTCACCCCTCCACTTT.

This rearrangement joins TRBV27 to TRBJ1-2; the D gene is possibly TRBD1 (5 bases). The germline gives CDR1 MNHEY, CDR2 SMNVEV (reference sequence). The length of the CDR3 is 13 residues. Trimming removed 7 bases at V and 1 base at J, with 10 bases between. CDR3 in amino acids: CASTGRDNYGYTF. The CDR3 DNA follows: TGTGCCAGCACTGGCAGGGATAACTATGGCTACACCTTC.

Concerning this clone itself: One end of the junction is discordant with germline, which a read error may explain. The V and J genes are TRBV30 and TRBJ1-2; D may be TRBD1 (5 bases). Germline CDR1 GTSNPN, CDR2 SVGIG (reference sequence). This CDR3 comprises 13 residues. DNA of the CDR3: TGTGCTGGACGGCGGGGACCTAACTATGGCTACCCCTTC. Its protein is CAGRRGPNYGYPF.

The chain joins TRBV6-6 to TRBJ2-5; TRBD2 agrees at 7 bases. CDR3 length: 15 residues. Germline V gene lookup returns CDR1 MNHNY and CDR2 SVGAGI (reference sequence). The V gene end was trimmed by 0 bases and the J gene end by 5 bases; junction bases not matched to a gene: 6. Written as DNA, the CDR3 is TGTGCCAGCAGTTACTCAGGTGGACTAGGGGAGACCCAGTACTTC. It yields the protein CASSYSGGLGETQYF.

This sequence joins TRBV6-4 and TRBJ1-2, with a weak D call TRBD1 (6 bases). The V gene lost 3 bases and the J gene lost 5 bases, with 22 bases spanning the gap. CDR3 length: 17 residues. Germline lookup yields CDR1 MRHNA and CDR2 SNTAGT. CDR3 in DNA: TGTGCCAGCAGTGAAGGTGAGAACAGGGTTAGAGATTATGGCTACACCTTC. It translates to CASSEGENRVRDYGYTF.

The rearrangement joins TRBV2 to TRBJ2-5; a weak D match, TRBD1 (5 bases). The tail of the sequence fits TRBJ2-7 better, so the J call may be wrong. The germline V gene encodes CDR1 SNHLY and CDR2 FYNNEI. This CDR3 region has 14 residues. CDR3 nucleotide sequence: TGTGCCAGCAGTGGACAGCTTTCCTCCTACGAGCAGTACTTC. Its protein is CASSGQLSSYEQYF.

This chain uses TRBV6-1 with TRBJ1-6; TRBD1 matches at 8 bases. V lost 1 base and J lost 4; bases outside the gene matches: 6. CDR1 is MNHNS, CDR2 SASEGT, per germline. CDR3 length equals 17 residues. Here the CDR3 DNA reads TGTGCCAGCAGTGAAGGTTCAGGGGGCTTTTATAATTCACCCCTCCACTTT. Translated, it gives CASSEGSGGFYNSPLHF.

This clone was recorded a few times. V is TRBV5-1 and J is TRBJ2-7, with TRBD2 as a possible D gene (6 bases). The CDR3 has 12 residues. The germline V gene encodes CDR1 SGHRS and CDR2 YFSETQ. The V end lost 4 bases, the J end lost 3 bases, and 8 bases lay between the germline ends. The CDR3 sequence: CASSGGVYEQYF. DNA of the CDR3: TGCGCCAGCAGCGGCGGGGTCTACGAGCAGTACTTC. The entire variable domain, with the rest obtained from reference TRBV5-1 and TRBJ2-7, is as follows: KAGVTQTPRYLIKTRGQQVTLSCSPISGHRSVSWYQQTPGQGLQFLFEYFSETQRNKGNFPGRFSGRQFSNSRSEMNVSTLELGDSALYLCASSGGVYEQYFGPGTRLTVT.

The chain joins TRBV5-6 to TRBJ1-5; a weak D match, TRBD1 (6 bases). The V end lost 1 base, the J end lost 6 bases, and 14 bases lay between the germline ends. The CDR3 has 15 amino acids. The germline V gene has CDR1 SGHDT and CDR2 YYEEEE. The CDR3 sequence: CASSLLTGSAQPQHF. The CDR3 DNA sequence: TGTGCCAGCAGCTTGTTAACAGGGTCGGCTCAGCCCCAGCATTTT.

The V and J genes are TRBV19 and TRBJ1-1; no clear D. Germline V gene lookup returns CDR1 LNHDA and CDR2 SQIVND (reference sequence). The CDR3 loop spans 15 amino acids. The V and J ends lost 3 bases and 5 bases respectively, with 16 bases between them. The CDR3 DNA sequence: TGTGCCAGTAGTATTCCGGGAGCTGGGGTAACTGAAGCTTTCTTT. Its protein product is CASSIPGAGVTEAFF. The complete variable domain, with remaining parts taken from reference TRBV19 and TRBJ1-1, reads DGGITQSPKYLFRKEGQNVTLSCEQNLNHDAMYWYRQDPGQGLRLIYYSQIVNDFQKGDIAEGYSVSREKKESFPLTVTSAQKNPTAFYLCASSIPGAGVTEAFFGQGTRLTVV.

The CDR3 loop is CASRGIDRENSPLHF. For the CDR3, the DNA is TGCGCCAGCAGGGGAATAGACAGGGAGAATTCACCCCTCCACTTT. V gene TRBV5-1 combines with J gene TRBJ1-6; 7 bases map to TRBD1. The CDR3 extends over 15 amino acids. In germline, CDR1 is SGHRS, CDR2 YFSETQ. Trimming at V came to 5 bases and at J to 7 bases, leaving 9 bases not matched to a gene.

V gene TRBV6-1 combines with J gene TRBJ1-2; a weak D match, TRBD1 (6 bases). The CDR3 has 14 residues. V was cut by 5 bases and J by 1 base, with 11 bases left in between. The germline gives CDR1 MNHNS, CDR2 SASEGT. In DNA form, the CDR3 reads TGTGCCAGCAGTATAACGGACAGTAACTATGGCTACACCTTC. It encodes CASSITDSNYGYTF.

The V call is TRBV7-6, the J call TRBJ1-4; possible D gene TRBD1, 5 bases. V gave up 5 bases and J gave up 8 bases, with 15 bases separating them. The CDR3 is made up of 14 amino acids. The V gene's germline CDR1 is SGHVS and CDR2 FNYEAQ. CDR3 DNA sequence: TGTGCCAGCAGCGCATCCGGGGGAGGGGAAAAACTGTTTTTT. This sequence encodes CASSASGGGEKLFF. Variable domain in full (rest from reference TRBV7-6 and TRBJ1-4): GAGVSQSPRYKVTKRGQDVALRCDPISGHVSLYWYRQALGQGPEFLTYFNYEAQQDKSGLPNDRFSAERPEGSISTLTIQRTEQRDSAMYRCASSASGGGEKLFFGSGTQLSVL.

The chain employs TRBV4-1 and TRBJ2-5; D is unclear. The DNA end favors TRBJ2-7, so the J call may be wrong. Germline CDR1 is MGHRA and CDR2 is YSYEKL. The CDR3 has 15 amino acids. The CDR3 nucleotides read TGCGCCAGCAGCCAAGTCTCTGCGAGCTCCTACGAGCAGTACTTC. Its translation: CASSQVSASSYEQYF.

V and J are TRBV15 and TRBJ2-3; 14 nucleotides line up with TRBD2. Per the germline V gene, CDR1 is LNHNV and CDR2 is YYDKDF (reference sequence). With V trimmed by 0 bases and J by 4 bases, 6 bases remained unmatched. The CDR3 extends over 18 amino acids. The CDR3 DNA reads TGTGCCACCAGCAGAGAAGCCCGGGGACTAGCGGGGGCAGATACGCAGTATTTT. Protein product: CATSREARGLAGADTQYF.

In its sample, this clone was seen once. The J gene is TRBJ2-1, the V gene TRBV5-1, with 7 bases lining up with TRBD2. Per germline, CDR1 SGHRS and CDR2 YFSETQ. V lost 4 bases and J lost 4; bases outside the gene matches: 8. The CDR3 loop spans 15 amino acids. CDR3: CASSPSGIGYNEQFF. CDR3 sequence (DNA): TGCGCCAGCAGCCCGAGCGGGATCGGTTACAATGAGCAGTTCTTC.